Shown below are 31 T cell receptor beta chains from a single sample sequenced in a study of T cells in Graves' hyperthyroidism and ophthalmopathy. Amplified TCR beta CDR3 regions came from RNA transcripts. In the first-round RT-PCR of the TCR CDR3, the HTBI primer set was used. TCRdb redid the calling of the multiplex PCR reads with MiXCR, one entry per CDR3 protein. This repertoire shows about 400,000 distinct CDR3 sequences, 15% to 18% found once; its top ten account for around a quarter. Material: blood. The receptors come from a woman between 18 and 29 years old with Graves' hyperthyroidism that later progressed to Graves' ophthalmopathy.

This clonotype has more than one count but fewer than ten. This chain connects TRBV10-2 to TRBJ1-1; D is undetermined. V lost 3 bases to trimming and J lost 9 bases, with 11 bases between them. The CDR3 length is 12 residues. The germline V gene has CDR1 WSHSY and CDR2 SAAADI. The CDR3 region is CASSDLRAQAFF. The CDR3 DNA reads as TGCGCCAGCAGTGATCTGAGGGCCCAAGCTTTCTTT.

Ten or more counts support this clonotype. The rearrangement uses TRBV28 and TRBJ2-7; tentative D call: TRBD2 (6 bases). The V end was cut by 2 bases, the J end by 3 bases, with 11 bases between. The germline gives CDR1 MDHEN, CDR2 SYDVKM. The CDR3 is made up of 14 amino acids. The CDR3 DNA reads TGTGCCAGCAGTTTAGTTGGGAGGAACTACGAGCAGTACTTC. This gives the protein CASSLVGRNYEQYF.

This clonotype was seen ten or more times. The gene calls are TRBV29-1 and TRBJ2-1, with D possibly matching TRBD2 (6 bases). Germline values: CDR1 SQVTM, CDR2 ANQGSEA. The CDR3 contains 15 residues. V was shortened by 6 bases and J by 9 bases, with 24 bases between the two germline ends. The CDR3 nucleotides read TGCAGCGTCACCTCGCAGGGAGGTTTGGGAGGTGAGCAGTTCTTC. Translating it yields CSVTSQGGLGGEQFF.

This clonotype appeared a few times. The CDR3 sequence is CASRRTATNEKLFF. In DNA form, the CDR3 reads TGTGCCAGCAGGAGGACAGCAACTAATGAAAAACTGTTTTTT. The chain combines TRBV2 with TRBJ1-4; D may be TRBD1 (6 bases). CDR1 is SNHLY and CDR2 is FYNNEI in the germline V gene. Trimming removed 6 bases from V and 0 bases from J, with 8 bases in between. The CDR3 totals 14 residues.

This clonotype was observed a few times. V usage is TRBV9 and J usage is TRBJ1-5, with D perhaps matching TRBD1 (6 bases). V gave up 4 bases and J gave up 1 base, with 15 bases separating them. This CDR3 is built from 16 residues. Germline CDR1 SGDLS, CDR2 YYNGEE. Here the CDR3 reads CASSPGPGASNQPQHF. In DNA form, the CDR3 reads TGTGCCAGCAGCCCGGGGCCAGGGGCAAGCAATCAGCCCCAGCATTTT.

In its sample, this clonotype was seen many times. The chain carries TRBV27 and TRBJ2-5; 7 bases are a match to TRBD2. Germline V gene sequence: CDR1 MNHEY, CDR2 SMNVEV (reference sequence). CDR3 length: 15 amino acids. With V trimmed by 6 bases and J by 5 bases, 12 bases remained unmatched. The chain's CDR3 is CASRSSGGSWETQYF. The CDR3, as DNA: TGTGCCAGCAGAAGTAGCGGCGGGAGTTGGGAGACCCAGTACTTC.

This chain joins TRBV19 and TRBJ2-7; TRBD1 aligns across 11 bases. The CDR3 has 15 residues. V shed 4 bases, J shed 4 bases, and the junction held 6 bases outside the gene matches. Germline CDR1 and CDR2: LNHDA and SQIVND (reference sequence). CDR3 region: CASSTQDRGRYEQYF. For the CDR3, the DNA is TGTGCCAGTAGTACGCAGGACAGGGGGCGTTACGAGCAGTACTTC.

J is TRBJ2-7 and V is TRBV19; TRBD1 matches at 7 bases. The CDR3 spans 14 residues. The germline gives CDR1 LNHDA, CDR2 SQIVND (reference sequence). V dropped 3 bases and J dropped 2; count of bases not matched to a gene: 4. Written as DNA, the CDR3 is TGTGCCAGTAGTATGGACAGGCACGCCTACGAGCAGTACTTC. Residues: CASSMDRHAYEQYF.

This clonotype was detected ten times or more. CDR3 protein: CSARDTRNTEAFF. CDR3 DNA sequence: TGCAGTGCTAGGGACACCCGGAACACTGAAGCTTTCTTT. J is TRBJ1-1 and V is TRBV20-1, with D possibly being TRBD1 (5 bases). Germline V gene lookup returns CDR1 DFQATT and CDR2 SNEGSKA (reference sequence). The CDR3 is made up of 13 amino acids. Trimming shortened V by 3 bases and J by 1 base, and 9 bases separated the two germline ends.

In regard to this clonotype: A much bigger clone sits one base away, suggesting this may be a read error. V and J are TRBV24-1 and TRBJ1-1, with no clear D. Germline values: CDR1 KGHDR, CDR2 SFDVKD. The V end lost 4 bases, the J end lost 4 bases, and 9 bases lay between the germline ends. The CDR3 runs to 13 residues. For the CDR3, the DNA is TGTGCCACCAGTGACAGGAGTGGCACTGAAGCTTTCTTT. It yields the protein CATSDRSGTEAFF.

This clonotype was counted at least ten times. The chain recombines TRBV20-1 with TRBJ2-7; no definite D call. In germline, CDR1 is DFQATT, CDR2 SNEGSKA (reference sequence). V was trimmed by 0 bases and J by 6 bases, leaving 9 bases between them. This CDR3 comprises 12 residues. DNA for the CDR3: TGCAGTGCTAGAGAGGCCGGGTTCGAGCAGTACTTC. Translating gives CSAREAGFEQYF.

This rearrangement joins TRBV28 to TRBJ2-7; D ambiguous. The V end was cut by 3 bases, the J end by 0 bases, with 15 bases between. Germline CDR1 is MDHEN and CDR2 is SYDVKM. There are 16 residues in the CDR3. CDR3 sequence reads: CASSFLLRNISYEQYF. The CDR3 region has the DNA TGTGCCAGCAGTTTTTTACTCAGAAATATCTCCTACGAGCAGTACTTC.

The sample holds many counts of this clonotype. The CDR3 region has the DNA TGTGCCAGCAGCGGACTGGCGGGAGCCCTTTTCCAAGAGACCCAGTACTTC. This sequence encodes CASSGLAGALFQETQYF. The chain recombines TRBV2 with TRBJ2-5; TRBD2 aligns across 7 bases. Germline CDR1 reads SNHLY; CDR2 reads FYNNEI. CDR3 length equals 17 residues. V was pared by 6 bases and J by 1 base, with 14 bases of the junction left unmatched.

Worth noting for this clonotype: This sequence may be a read error, since a much larger clone differs from it by one base. The chain has TRBV18 and TRBJ2-4; D is unclear. The germline gives CDR1 KGHSH, CDR2 LQKENI. The CDR3 is 14 residues long. CDR3 bases: TGTGCCAGCTCACCAAAAAGTGAGCAAAACACTCAGTACTTC. Its translation: CASSPKSEQNTQYF.

There are a few counts of this clonotype. V usage is TRBV9 and J usage is TRBJ2-2, with TRBD2 matching 9 bases. Per germline, CDR1 SGDLS and CDR2 YYNGEE. The trim removed 0 bases at V and 6 bases at J, leaving 3 bases unmatched. This CDR3 spans 15 amino acids. For the CDR3, the DNA is TGTGCCAGCAGCGTAGGGACTAGCGTAGCCGGGGAGCTGTTTTTT. It specifies CASSVGTSVAGELFF.

This clonotype was observed at least ten times. The rearrangement joins TRBV7-8 to TRBJ2-1; 12 positions agree with TRBD2. This CDR3 is built from 15 residues. V lost 5 bases to trimming and J lost 9 bases; unmatched junction nucleotides: 8. Germline assignment: CDR1 SGHVS and CDR2 FQNEAQ. The CDR3 region is CASSLLTSGSVEQFF. The CDR3, as DNA: TGTGCCAGCAGCCTACTGACTAGCGGGAGTGTTGAGCAGTTCTTC.

The sample holds a few counts of this clonotype. The gene calls are TRBV9 and TRBJ2-4; D call uncertain. The CDR3 is 17 residues long. Germline values: CDR1 SGDLS, CDR2 YYNGEE. The ends were cut back, 1 base at V and 0 bases at J, with 14 bases in the middle. The CDR3, as DNA: TGTGCCAGCAGCGTACCTGGAACAGAGCTAGCCAAAAACATTCAGTACTTC. Protein product: CASSVPGTELAKNIQYF.

This clonotype has a count of ten or more. J is TRBJ2-2 and V is TRBV3-1; no clear D gene. The CDR3 has 17 amino acids. The V gene lost 1 base and the J gene lost 4 bases, with 16 bases spanning the gap. Germline V gives CDR1 LGHDT, CDR2 YNNKEL (reference sequence). DNA for the CDR3: TGTGCCAGCAGCCAAGGGTTCGGGTCGAGTGGCACCGGGGAGCTGTTTTTT. Residues: CASSQGFGSSGTGELFF.

The chain carries TRBV12-3 or TRBV12-4 and TRBJ2-1; TRBD1 is a possible D gene (6 bases). V was cut by 3 bases and J by 5 bases, with 20 bases left in between. The CDR3 is made up of 17 amino acids. CDR3 bases: TGTGCCAGCAGTTTCCTAGATATCCGGGACAACCACAATGAGCAGTTCTTC. This codes for CASSFLDIRDNHNEQFF.

This clonotype was observed at least ten times. V and J are TRBV5-1 and TRBJ2-1; possibly TRBD1 or TRBD2 for D (5 bases each). Germline V gene data show CDR1 as SGHRS and CDR2 as YFSETQ. This CDR3 spans 16 amino acids. The V end lost 3 bases, the J end lost 6 bases, and 19 bases lay between the germline ends. The CDR3, as DNA: TGCGCCAGCAGCTCGGGACCTAGTTTTGGCCTCAATGAGCAGTTCTTC. It encodes CASSSGPSFGLNEQFF.

At least ten counts were recorded for this clonotype. The V gene is TRBV11-1, the J gene TRBJ1-2; TRBD1 aligns across 8 bases. Germline values: CDR1 SGHAT, CDR2 FQDESV (reference sequence). The CDR3 length is 13 residues. After removal of 5 bases from V and 7 bases from J, the junction contained 6 bases not matched to a gene. The CDR3 region is CASSVTGARGYTF. The CDR3 DNA is TGTGCCAGCAGCGTGACAGGGGCCCGTGGCTACACCTTC.

At least ten counts were recorded for this clonotype. This chain connects TRBV6-1 to TRBJ2-2; D call uncertain. V gave up 5 bases and J gave up 4 bases, with 5 bases separating them. This CDR3 is 12 amino acids long. Germline-derived CDR1 and CDR2 are MNHNS and SASEGT. The CDR3 sequence: CASSQSTGELFF. CDR3 DNA sequence: TGTGCCAGCAGTCAGAGCACCGGGGAGCTGTTTTTT.

CDR3 sequence: CASSWDRGRIDYGYTF. In DNA, the CDR3 is TGCGCCAGCAGCTGGGACAGGGGGAGGATAGACTATGGCTACACCTTC. The genes are TRBV5-1 and TRBJ1-2, with 11 nucleotides matching TRBD1. V gave up 3 bases and J gave up 3 bases; unmatched junction bases: 7. The CDR3 consists of 16 residues. The V gene's germline CDR1 is SGHRS and CDR2 YFSETQ.

This clonotype was counted many times. A read error may account for a junction end that differs from germline. The V gene is TRBV7-9, the J gene TRBJ2-1; 9 bases agree with TRBD2. CDR3 length: 15 residues. Germline V gene sequence: CDR1 SEHNR, CDR2 FQNEAQ (reference sequence). The CDR3 spells CASSLAGGTYNEQFF. CDR3 coding DNA: TGCGCCAGCAGCTTGGCGGGGGGGACCTACAATGAGCAGTTCTTC.

Only a few counts were recorded for this clonotype. V gene TRBV6-1 combines with J gene TRBJ2-3, with 9 positions matching TRBD2. This CDR3 has 18 residues. With 6 bases clipped from V and 0 bases from J, the junction kept 13 bases outside the gene matches. Germline CDR1 reads MNHNS; CDR2 reads SASEGT. CDR3 DNA: TGTGCCAGCAGACCGGGGATAGCGGGGGATCCGAGCACAGATACGCAGTATTTT. Translation: CASRPGIAGDPSTDTQYF.

The chain has TRBV6-1 and TRBJ2-3, with D unclear. This CDR3 has 15 amino acids. Trimming pared 5 bases from V and 2 bases from J, leaving 14 bases between. Germline V lookup: CDR1 MNHNS, CDR2 SASEGT. The CDR3 DNA reads as TGTGCCAGCAGTAAAGTGAACAGTTACACAGATACGCAGTATTTT. Its protein product is CASSKVNSYTDTQYF.

About this clonotype: This may come from a read error, since a much larger clone is one base off. This sequence joins TRBV3-1 and TRBJ2-7, with 11 bases aligning to TRBD1. Germline loops: CDR1 LGHDT, CDR2 YNNKEL (reference sequence). The CDR3 covers 16 residues. Trimming at V came to 1 base and at J to 6 bases, leaving 8 bases not matched to a gene. The CDR3 reads CASSQAGWTGGGEQYF. In nucleotides, the CDR3 is TGTGCCAGCAGCCAAGCGGGGTGGACAGGGGGCGGCGAGCAGTACTTC.

This clonotype was detected many times. The CDR3 region has the DNA TGTGCCAGCAGACCAGGACTAGCGGGAGAAGCTAGCACAGATACGCAGTATTTT. Amino acids: CASRPGLAGEASTDTQYF. The V gene is TRBV7-8, the J gene TRBJ2-3; 13 positions match TRBD2. After removal of 6 bases from V and 0 bases from J, the junction contained 9 bases not matched to a gene. Germline lookup yields CDR1 SGHVS and CDR2 FQNEAQ. The CDR3 runs to 18 residues.

Notes on this clonotype: This may stem from a read error, because a much larger clone lies one nucleotide away. This chain joins TRBV7-9 and TRBJ2-3; D possibly corresponds to TRBD1 (5 bases). CDR1 and CDR2 (germline): SEHNR, FQNEAQ (reference sequence). V was trimmed by 3 bases and J by 2 bases, leaving 9 bases between them. The CDR3 has 14 residues. The CDR3 here is CASSLGLYTDTQYF. CDR3 nucleotides: TGTGCCAGCAGCTTGGGGCTGTACACAGATACGCAGTATTTT.

The chain links TRBV7-9 to TRBJ2-2; TRBD2 agrees at 11 bases. Germline V gene lookup returns CDR1 SEHNR and CDR2 FQNEAQ (reference sequence). V dropped 1 base and J dropped 1; count of bases not matched to a gene: 5. The CDR3 runs to 18 residues. The CDR3, as DNA: TGTGCCAGCAGCTTAGGGGGACTAGCGGCTGGGAACACCGGGGAGCTGTTTTTT. Protein sequence: CASSLGGLAAGNTGELFF. The entire variable domain, with the rest obtained from reference TRBV7-9 and TRBJ2-2, is as follows: DTGVSQNPRHKITKRGQNVTFRCDPISEHNRLYWYRQTLGQGPEFLTYFQNEAQLEKSRLLSDRFSAERPKGSFSTLEIQRTEQGDSAMYLCASSLGGLAAGNTGELFFGEGSRLTVL.

This clonotype was picked up many times. The chain combines TRBV10-3 with TRBJ2-2; 7 bases align to TRBD1. The CDR3 is 15 residues long. Looked up from germline, CDR1 is ENHRY and CDR2 is SYGVKD. Losses at the gene ends were 5 bases for V and 1 base for J; bases not matched to a gene: 4. CDR3 in DNA: TGTGCCATCAGTTCTGACAGGGTGAACACCGGGGAGCTGTTTTTT. Protein sequence: CAISSDRVNTGELFF.